These 7 T cell receptor beta chains were all obtained from the same sample, sequenced in a study of T cell responses to AZD1222 COVID-19 vaccine. The protocol was immunoSEQ multiplex PCR, while the TCRdb copy is restricted to in-frame clones and leaves out a portion. The sample contains 200,000 to 300,000 clones, 90% to 95% of which appear only once. Specimen: peripheral blood, collected on day 0 of AZD1222 vaccination. These receptors all come from an adult in good health.

The V and J genes are TRBV5-4 and TRBJ2-2; tentative D call: TRBD2 (6 bases). CDR1 and CDR2 (germline): SGHNT, YYREEE (reference sequence). The CDR3 has 12 residues. V shed 7 bases and J shed 7 bases, with 11 bases lying between them. CDR3 coding DNA: TGTGCCAGCGGTGGCGGGATCGGGGAGCTGTTTTTT. Translated: CASGGGIGELFF.

The gene calls are TRBV30 and TRBJ2-1, with 10 bases lining up with TRBD2. CDR1 and CDR2 (germline): GTSNPN, SVGIG (reference sequence). Unmatched junction bases numbered 1, after V lost 0 bases and J lost 5 bases. CDR3 length: 14 residues. The CDR3: CAWSVLAGNNEQFF. In nucleotides, the CDR3 is TGTGCCTGGAGTGTACTAGCGGGAAACAATGAGCAGTTCTTC.

This sequence joins TRBV6-5 and TRBJ1-6, with 7 nucleotides matching TRBD1. V lost 7 bases, J lost 10 bases, and 13 bases stayed unmatched. The CDR3 extends over 15 amino acids. The germline V gene has CDR1 MNHEY and CDR2 SVGAGI. The CDR3 DNA follows: TGTGCCAGCACCCCAGACGACAGGGATCTCTCACCCCTCCACTTT. Translated, it gives CASTPDDRDLSPLHF.

The rearrangement links TRBV19 to TRBJ2-1; 8 bases agree with TRBD2. There are 16 residues in the CDR3. Losses at the gene ends were 5 bases for V and 4 bases for J; bases not matched to a gene: 10. Germline V gives CDR1 LNHDA, CDR2 SQIVND (reference sequence). CDR3 nucleotides: TGTGCCAGTAGTCACCCCAGCGGGAGACGTTACAATGAGCAGTTCTTC. Its translation is CASSHPSGRRYNEQFF.

This chain links TRBV9 with TRBJ2-5; 7 bases are shared with TRBD2. J gave up 7 bases and V 4 bases, and 13 bases lay outside the gene matches. This CDR3 is built from 15 residues. From germline, CDR1 is SGDLS and CDR2 YYNGEE. The CDR3, as DNA: TGTGCCAGCAGCTTTGGAGCTAGCGGCGTAGGGACCCAGTACTTC. This encodes CASSFGASGVGTQYF.

The CDR3 is CSASSRDYSTDTQYF. CDR3 DNA sequence: TGCAGTGCTAGTTCGCGGGACTACAGCACAGATACGCAGTATTTT. The rearrangement joins TRBV20-1 to TRBJ2-3; TRBD2 aligns across 7 bases. From germline, CDR1 is DFQATT and CDR2 SNEGSKA (reference sequence). V was pared by 3 bases and J by 0 bases, with 6 bases of the junction left unmatched. The CDR3 is 15 residues long.

The rearrangement joins TRBV11-2 to TRBJ2-1; 7 positions agree with TRBD1. The CDR3 consists of 17 residues. V was clipped by 0 bases and J by 2 bases; unmatched bases: 7. CDR1 is SGHAT, CDR2 FQNNGV, per germline. CDR3 sequence reads: CASSLDHERGPYNEQFF. The CDR3 region has the DNA TGTGCCAGCAGCTTAGATCACGAGAGGGGGCCCTACAATGAGCAGTTCTTC.